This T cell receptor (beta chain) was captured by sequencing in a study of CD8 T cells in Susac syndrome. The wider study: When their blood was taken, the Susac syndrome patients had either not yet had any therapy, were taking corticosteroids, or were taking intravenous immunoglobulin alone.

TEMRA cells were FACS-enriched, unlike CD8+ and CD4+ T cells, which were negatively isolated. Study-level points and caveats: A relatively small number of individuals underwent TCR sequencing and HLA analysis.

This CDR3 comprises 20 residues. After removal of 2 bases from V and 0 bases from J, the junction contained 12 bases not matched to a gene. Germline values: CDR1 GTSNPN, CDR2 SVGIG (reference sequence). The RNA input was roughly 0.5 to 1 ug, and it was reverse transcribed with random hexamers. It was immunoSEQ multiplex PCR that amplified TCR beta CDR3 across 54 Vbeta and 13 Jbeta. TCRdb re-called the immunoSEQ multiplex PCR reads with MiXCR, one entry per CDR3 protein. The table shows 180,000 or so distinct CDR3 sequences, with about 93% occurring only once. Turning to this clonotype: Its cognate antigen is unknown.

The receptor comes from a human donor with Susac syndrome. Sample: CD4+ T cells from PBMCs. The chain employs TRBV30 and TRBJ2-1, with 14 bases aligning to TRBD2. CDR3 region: CAWSRGAGTSGRTSYNEQFF. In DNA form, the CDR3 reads TGTGCCTGGAGTCGAGGAGCCGGGACTAGCGGGAGAACCTCCTACAATGAGCAGTTCTTC.